The source of this TCR beta chain is a study of cytomegalovirus exposure and HLA in healthy donors. Primers included in the PCR were 60 Vbeta and 13 Jbeta primers. Some clones are missing from TCRdb's copy, which holds only in-frame ones; the method was immunoSEQ multiplex PCR. The table shows some 110,000 clones, with roughly 80% occurring only once. The CDR3 length is 15 residues. V lost 3 bases to trimming and J lost 8 bases; unmatched junction nucleotides: 9. Looked up from germline, CDR1 is SNHLY and CDR2 is FYNNEI. Findings and limits, study-wide: Cytomegalovirus association was listed for about 180 TCR beta chains. The likely explanation for a cluster of highly shared sequence variants was sequencing artifact.

A remark on this clone: Its antigen remains unidentified.

Input material: PBMCs. The gene calls are TRBV2 and TRBJ1-2; TRBD1 agrees at 10 bases. The receptor was isolated from a man younger than 40 in good health and CMV-seropositive. The CDR3 nucleotides read TGTGCCAGCAGTGAGGTTCCGGGACAGGGGTCCGGCTACACCTTC. This sequence encodes CASSEVPGQGSGYTF.